The clone carrying this T cell receptor (beta chain) was counted a few times. TCRdb reprocessed the RT-PCR reads with MiXCR, giving one entry per CDR3 protein. The sample lists around 570,000 distinct CDR3 sequences, 11% occurring once. The data originate from a study of response to subunit inactivated influenza vaccine. The CDR3 length is 14 residues. J lost 4 bases, V lost 1 base, and 3 bases had no gene match. Germline values: CDR1 MNHNS, CDR2 SASEGT. These data also formed part of another study, on T cells expressing NK-cell markers. That report adds: TCR beta cDNA was generated via 5'RACE template switching incorporating UMIs. These clonotypes, the leaders elsewhere, also led the CD3+CD56-NKG2C+ fraction in a few donors.

The chain couples TRBV6-1 to TRBJ1-1; 7 bases line up with TRBD1. Sequencing was performed on PBMCs from blood, taken on the day of vaccination. The TCR originated in a man between 45 and 60 years old who received an inactivated influenza vaccine. The CDR3 here is CASSEGQGATEAFF. The CDR3 DNA is TGTGCCAGCAGTGAAGGACAGGGTGCCACTGAAGCTTTCTTT.